This record covers a single T cell receptor (beta chain). The sample contains more than one DNA sequence encoding this CDR3. This record comes from a study of control samples from healthy donors and cancer patients. Repertoires were generated with immunoSEQ multiplex PCR, while TCRdb's copy carries only in-frame clones and drops some. The sample consists of 90,000 to 120,000 clones, roughly four fifths of them appearing once. V was cut by 2 bases and J by 2 bases, with 10 bases left in between. The CDR3 spans 14 residues. The V gene's germline CDR1 is SGHRS and CDR2 YFSETQ. The chain has TRBV5-1 and TRBJ1-1; maybe TRBD1 (5 bases). Sequencing was done on a sample of blood. This sequence originates from a young man in good health. The CDR3 loop is CASSLTTVNTEAFF. The CDR3 region has the DNA TGCGCCAGCAGCTTAACGACAGTTAACACTGAAGCTTTCTTT.